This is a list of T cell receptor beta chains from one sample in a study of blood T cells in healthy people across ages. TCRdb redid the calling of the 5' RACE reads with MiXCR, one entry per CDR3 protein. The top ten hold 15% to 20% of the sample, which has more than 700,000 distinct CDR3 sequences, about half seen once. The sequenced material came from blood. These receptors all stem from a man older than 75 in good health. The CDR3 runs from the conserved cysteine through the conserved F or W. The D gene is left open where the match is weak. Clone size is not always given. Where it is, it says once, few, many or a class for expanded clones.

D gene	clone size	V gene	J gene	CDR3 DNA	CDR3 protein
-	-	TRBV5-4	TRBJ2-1	TGTGCCAGCAGCTTGTTTTTACGGGACAATGAGCAGTTCTTC	CASSLFLRDNEQFF
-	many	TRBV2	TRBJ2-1	TGTGCCAGTCAGACCTACAATGAGCAGTTCTTC	CASQTYNEQFF
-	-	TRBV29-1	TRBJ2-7	TGCAGCGTTGAAGATCTAGGGTACGAGCAGTACTTC	CSVEDLGYEQYF
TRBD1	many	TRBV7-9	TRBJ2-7	TGTGCCAGCAGCCCGGACAGGGGCCACGAGCAGTACTTC	CASSPDRGHEQYF
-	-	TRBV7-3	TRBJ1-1	TGTGCCAGCAGCTTAAATTCCGGGCAGCCCACTGAAGCTTTCTTT	CASSLNSGQPTEAFF
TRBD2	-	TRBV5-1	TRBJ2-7	TGCGCCAGCAGCTTGGTAGCGGGAGGGAGCTCCTACGAGCAGTACTTC	CASSLVAGGSSYEQYF
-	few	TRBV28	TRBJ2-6	TGTGCCAGCAGCTCCCCTCAGGGGCCTGGGGCCAACGTCCTGACTTTC	CASSSPQGPGANVLTF
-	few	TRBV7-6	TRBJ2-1	TGTGCCAGCGGGGTGGATACCTACAATGAGCAGTTCTTC	CASGVDTYNEQFF
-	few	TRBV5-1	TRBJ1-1	TGCGCCAGCAGCATAGCTTCGAACACTGAAGCTTTCTTT	CASSIASNTEAFF
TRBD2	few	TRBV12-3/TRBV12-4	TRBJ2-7	TGTGCCAGCAGTTCACCTTGGGCTAGCGGGAGTTTATACGAGCAGTACTTC	CASSSPWASGSLYEQYF
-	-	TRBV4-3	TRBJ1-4	TGCGCCAGCAGCCAAGATAGGACGGGGACCCGGCAGGAAAAACTGTTTTTT	CASSQDRTGTRQEKLFF
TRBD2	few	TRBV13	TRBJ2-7	TGTGCCAGCAGCCCCGGGGAGGGGATATCGGGAGAGCAGTACTTC	CASSPGEGISGEQYF
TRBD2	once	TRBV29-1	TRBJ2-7	TGCAGCGTTTCCGGGCCCGCGGGAGGGCTTGAGCAGTACTTC	CSVSGPAGGLEQYF
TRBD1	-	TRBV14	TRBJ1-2	TGTGCCAGCAGCCAAGATGGGGGACAGCGCCATGGCTACACCTTC	CASSQDGGQRHGYTF
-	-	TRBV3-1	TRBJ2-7	TGTGCCAGCAGCCAAGATGATTGGACACCTTACGAGCAGTACTTC	CASSQDDWTPYEQYF
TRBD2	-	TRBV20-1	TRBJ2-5	TGCAGTGCTACCCGGGCTAGCGGGGATCTGGAGACCCAGTACTTC	CSATRASGDLETQYF
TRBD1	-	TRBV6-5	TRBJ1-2	TGTGCCAGCAGTTTTTCATACGGGACAGCCACTAACTATGGCTACACCTTC	CASSFSYGTATNYGYTF
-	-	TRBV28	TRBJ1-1	TGTGCCAGCAGTTTTTCAGGGAGAAACACTGAAGCTTTCTTT	CASSFSGRNTEAFF
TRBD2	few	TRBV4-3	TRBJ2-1	TGCGCCAGCAGCCAAGATAATAGCGGGAGAGTTAATGAGCAGTTCTTC	CASSQDNSGRVNEQFF
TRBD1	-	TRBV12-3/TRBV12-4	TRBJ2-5	TGTGCCAGCAGTCAACAGGGGTACCAAGAGACCCAGTACTTC	CASSQQGYQETQYF
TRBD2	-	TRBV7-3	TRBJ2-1	TGTGCCAGCAGCTTAAGGGGACTAGCGGGAAGCAACAATGAGCAGTTCTTC	CASSLRGLAGSNNEQFF
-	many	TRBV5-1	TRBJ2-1	TGCGCCAGCAGCTTCCTAGAATCCTACAATGAGCAGTTCTTC	CASSFLESYNEQFF
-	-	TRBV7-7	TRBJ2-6	TGTGCTAGCAGCCCCTCTGGGGCCAGCGCCCTGACTTTC	CASSPSGASALTF
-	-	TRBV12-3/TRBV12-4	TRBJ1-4	TGTGCCAGCAATTCAGGGGAGGGCAGGGAAAAACTGTTTTTT	CASNSGEGREKLFF
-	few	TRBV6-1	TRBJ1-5	TGTGCCAGCAGTGACCCCGGTAGGGGCTCGGAGCCCCAGCATTTT	CASSDPGRGSEPQHF
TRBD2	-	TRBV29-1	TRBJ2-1	TGCAGCGTTAAAAGCGGGAGCTCCTACAATGAGCAGTTCTTC	CSVKSGSSYNEQFF
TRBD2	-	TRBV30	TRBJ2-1	TGTGCCTGGAGTGTACCCGGGGGGGCTTACAATGAGCAGTTCTTC	CAWSVPGGAYNEQFF
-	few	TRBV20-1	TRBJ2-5	TGCAGTGCTAGAGAGGGCCCTGAGACCCAGTACTTC	CSAREGPETQYF
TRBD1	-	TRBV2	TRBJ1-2	TGTGCCAGCAGGGACCGGGACAGGGGCAACTATGGCTACACCTTC	CASRDRDRGNYGYTF
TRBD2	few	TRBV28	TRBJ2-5	TGTGCCAGCAGTTTTCGAGGACTAGTTTTTCGGGAGACCCAGTACTTC	CASSFRGLVFRETQYF
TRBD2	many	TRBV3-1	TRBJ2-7	TGTGCCAGCAGCCAGATAGCGGGGGGGCCCTACGAGCAGTACTTC	CASSQIAGGPYEQYF
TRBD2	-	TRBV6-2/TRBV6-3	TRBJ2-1	TGTGCCAGCAGTTACTCGACTAGCGGGGGAAGTCTTCGGTGGGATGAGCAGTTCTTC	CASSYSTSGGSLRWDEQFF
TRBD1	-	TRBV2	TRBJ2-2	TGTGCCAGCAGTACAGGGGTGGTCGCCGGGGAGCTGTTTTTT	CASSTGVVAGELFF
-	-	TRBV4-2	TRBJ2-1	TGTGCCAGCAGCCGAGGAGAGGCTAGCAGCTACAATGAGCAGTTCTTC	CASSRGEASSYNEQFF
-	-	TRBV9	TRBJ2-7	TGTGCCAGCAGCCCCGTGATGGAGACACCAGAAGAGCAGTACTTC	CASSPVMETPEEQYF
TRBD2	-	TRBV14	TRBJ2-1	TGTGCCAGCAGCCAAGTACCGGGACTAGTCAATGAGCAGTTCTTC	CASSQVPGLVNEQFF
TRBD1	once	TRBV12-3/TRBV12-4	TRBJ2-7	TGTGCCAGCAGGACGACAGGGCTCTCCTACGAGCAGTACTTC	CASRTTGLSYEQYF
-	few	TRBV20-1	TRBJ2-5	TGCAGTGCTAGGGCGGCAAGTTCGTGGTACAATGAGCAGTACTTC	CSARAASSWYNEQYF
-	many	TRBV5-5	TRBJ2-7	TGTGCCAGCAGCTTGGCCCAGGGTGTTGGCTACGAGCAGTACTTC	CASSLAQGVGYEQYF
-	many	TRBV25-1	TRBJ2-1	TGTGCCAGCAGTGACATCGGCTATGAGCAGTTCTTC	CASSDIGYEQFF
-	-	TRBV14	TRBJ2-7	TGTGCCAGCAGCCAAGATCCCAATAGCAGGGGGTACTTC	CASSQDPNSRGYF
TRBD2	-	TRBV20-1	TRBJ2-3	TGCAGTGCTAGCCCTAGCGGTGCGGGTACGCAGTATTTT	CSASPSGAGTQYF
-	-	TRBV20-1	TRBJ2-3	TGCAGTGCTCCACTGGAAAGCGGGTATACGACTAGCACAGATACGCAGTATTTT	CSAPLESGYTTSTDTQYF
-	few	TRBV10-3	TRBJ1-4	TGTGCCATCAGTGAGGGTGAAAAACTGTTTTTT	CAISEGEKLFF
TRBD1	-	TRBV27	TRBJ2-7	TGTGCCAGCAGTCTACGGGACAGCGACGAGCAGTACTTC	CASSLRDSDEQYF
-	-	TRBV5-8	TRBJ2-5	TGTGCCAGCAGATATGGGACATTGCAAGAGACCCAGTACTTC	CASRYGTLQETQYF
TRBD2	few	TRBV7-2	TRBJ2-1	TGTGCCAGCAGCTTAGTAGCGGGTACTGGAAATGAGCAGTTCTTC	CASSLVAGTGNEQFF
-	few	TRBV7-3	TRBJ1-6	TGTGCCAGCAGCTTATATAACTCCTATAATTCACCCCTCCACTTT	CASSLYNSYNSPLHF
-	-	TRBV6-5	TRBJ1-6	TGTGCCAGCAGCACCGTTTCGAGTGCTTCACCCCTCCACTTT	CASSTVSSASPLHF
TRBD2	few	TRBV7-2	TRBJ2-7	TGTGCCAGCAGCTTAGTGGGCGGGAGTAATCACGAGCAGTACTTC	CASSLVGGSNHEQYF
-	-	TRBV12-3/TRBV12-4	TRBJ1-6	TGTGCCAGCAGTTTGACGGGTGGGTCACCCCTCCACTTT	CASSLTGGSPLHF
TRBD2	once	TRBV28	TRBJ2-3	TGTGCCAACAGTCTAAGACTTAGCGGGGTGGGGGATACGCAGTATTTT	CANSLRLSGVGDTQYF
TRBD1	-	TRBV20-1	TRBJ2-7	TGCAGTGCTAGACCCGGGACAGGGTGGTACGAGCAGTACTTC	CSARPGTGWYEQYF